A single sample gave rise to the 8 T cell receptor beta chains below, sequenced in a study of cytomegalovirus exposure and HLA in healthy donors. 13 Jbeta primers and 60 Vbeta primers were used for the PCR. TCRdb keeps only in-frame clones here, not all; method: immunoSEQ multiplex PCR. The data contain about 91,000 clones, more than 70% of them singletons. What was sequenced was PBMCs. These receptors were taken from a male donor in good health and CMV-seropositive.

CDR3 residues: CATSPNPLENEQFF. Here the CDR3 DNA reads TGTGCCACCAGCCCGAATCCATTAGAGAATGAGCAGTTCTTC. The J gene is TRBJ2-1, the V gene TRBV15; the D is unclear. The V gene's germline CDR1 is LNHNV and CDR2 YYDKDF (reference sequence). This CDR3 spans 14 amino acids. V dropped 5 bases and J dropped 7 bases, with 15 bases sitting between them.

V and J are TRBV29-1 and TRBJ2-1; unclear D gene. The CDR3 contains 15 residues. CDR1 SQVTM and CDR2 ANQGSEA come from the germline V gene. V was pared by 6 bases and J by 7 bases, with 22 bases between. The CDR3 here is CSVKISSGSSNEQFF. DNA of the CDR3: TGCAGCGTCAAGATTTCTTCCGGGTCATCTAATGAGCAGTTCTTC.

The rearrangement uses TRBV7-9 and TRBJ2-6; D might be TRBD1 (5 bases). V lost 1 base and J 2 bases, leaving 9 bases between the germline ends. CDR1 SEHNR and CDR2 FQNEAQ come from the germline V gene (reference sequence). CDR3 length: 16 residues. The CDR3 bases are TGTGCCAGCAGCTTAGTCGCAGGGCCTGGGGCCAACGTCCTGACTTTC. Protein: CASSLVAGPGANVLTF.

This clone was counted only a few times. The J gene is TRBJ1-1, the V gene TRBV7-3; a weak D match, TRBD1 (6 bases). Germline V gene lookup returns CDR1 SGHTA and CDR2 FQGTGA. The CDR3 contains 14 residues. V gave up 2 bases and J gave up 4 bases, with 11 bases separating them. This CDR3 reads CASSLQGSVTEAFF. DNA of the CDR3: TGTGCCAGCAGCTTACAGGGGAGTGTCACTGAAGCTTTCTTT.

V is TRBV5-4 and J is TRBJ2-1, with 7 positions matching TRBD2. The germline gives CDR1 SGHNT, CDR2 YYREEE (reference sequence). The CDR3 is made up of 13 amino acids. With V trimmed by 4 bases and J by 6 bases, 4 bases remained unmatched. The CDR3 sequence is CASSPPGGNEQFF. The CDR3 DNA follows: TGTGCCAGCAGCCCCCCGGGAGGCAATGAGCAGTTCTTC.

The rearrangement links TRBV7-6 to TRBJ2-3; 8 nucleotides line up with TRBD1. The CDR3 consists of 15 residues. Germline CDR1 is SGHVS and CDR2 is FNYEAQ. V lost 5 bases and J lost 3; bases outside the gene matches: 7. As DNA, the CDR3 is TGTGCCAGCAGCGCCCGGACAGGGATAACAGATACGCAGTATTTT. Protein product: CASSARTGITDTQYF.

This chain connects TRBV27 to TRBJ2-1, with a possible D match to TRBD1 (6 bases). There are 17 residues in the CDR3. Per germline, CDR1 MNHEY and CDR2 SMNVEV (reference sequence). With 4 bases removed from V and 0 bases from J, the gap between germline ends came to 16 bases. The CDR3 is CASSSGQGLSSYNEQFF. Written as DNA, the CDR3 is TGTGCCAGCAGTTCCGGGCAGGGGTTGAGCTCCTACAATGAGCAGTTCTTC.

The CDR3 DNA follows: TGTGCCAGCAGCCCCCGGTTAGTTGGGGGGGAGACCCAGTACTTC. This codes for CASSPRLVGGETQYF. The rearrangement links TRBV7-2 to TRBJ2-5; tentatively, D is TRBD2 (6 bases). Germline CDR1 is SGHTA and CDR2 is FQGNSA. The length of the CDR3 is 15 residues. V lost 5 bases, J lost 5 bases, and 18 bases lay in between.